This TCR beta chain originates from a study of blood T cell repertoires in COVID-19. Trimming shortened V by 1 base and J by 3 bases, and 10 bases separated the two germline ends. CDR1 and CDR2 from the germline V gene are SGDLS and YYNGEE. The CDR3 sequence is 14 residues long. The repertoire was sequenced with immunoSEQ multiplex PCR; TCRdb's copy has only in-frame clones and lacks some. The table records under 200,000 clones, more than 80% of them present only once. The rearrangement uses TRBV9 and TRBJ2-5; the D gene is possibly TRBD1 (6 bases). This TCR came from a woman between 18 and 29 years old who had recovered from COVID-19. Sequencing input: PBMCs or T cells enriched from blood (not recorded which). The chain's CDR3 is CASSVIGGEETQYF. In nucleotides, the CDR3 is TGTGCCAGCAGCGTAATTGGGGGCGAAGAGACCCAGTACTTC. The whole variable domain, remainder taken from reference TRBV9 and TRBJ2-5, is DSGVTQTPKHLITATGQRVTLRCSPRSGDLSVYWYQQSLDQGLQFLIQYYNGEERAKGNILERFSAQQFPDLHSELNLSSLELGDSALYFCASSVIGGEETQYFGPGTRLLVL.